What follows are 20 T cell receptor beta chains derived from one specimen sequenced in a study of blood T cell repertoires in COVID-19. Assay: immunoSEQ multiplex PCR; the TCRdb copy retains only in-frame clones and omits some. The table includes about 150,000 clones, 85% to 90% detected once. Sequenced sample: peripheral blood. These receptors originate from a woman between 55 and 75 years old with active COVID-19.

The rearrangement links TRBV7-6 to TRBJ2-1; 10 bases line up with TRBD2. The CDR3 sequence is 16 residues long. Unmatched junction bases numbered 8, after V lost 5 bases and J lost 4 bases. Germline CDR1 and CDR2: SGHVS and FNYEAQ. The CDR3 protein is CASSVTSSGGYNEQFF. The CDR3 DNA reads TGTGCCAGCAGCGTAACCTCTAGCGGGGGTTACAATGAGCAGTTCTTC.

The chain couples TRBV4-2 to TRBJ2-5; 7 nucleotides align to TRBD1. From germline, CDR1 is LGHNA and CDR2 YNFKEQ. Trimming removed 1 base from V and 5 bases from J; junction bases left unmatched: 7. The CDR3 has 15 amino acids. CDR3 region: CASSQGLQGWETQYF. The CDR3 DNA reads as TGTGCCAGCAGCCAAGGCCTACAGGGGTGGGAGACCCAGTACTTC.

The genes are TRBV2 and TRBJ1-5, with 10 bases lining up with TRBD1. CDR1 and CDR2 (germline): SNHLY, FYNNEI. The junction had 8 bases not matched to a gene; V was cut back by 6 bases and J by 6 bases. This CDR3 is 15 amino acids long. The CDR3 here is CASRPTGTGVQPQHF. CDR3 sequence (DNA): TGTGCCAGCAGACCCACCGGGACAGGGGTTCAGCCCCAGCATTTT.

The CDR3 sequence is CALSLSGFNNEQFF. CDR3 DNA: TGTGCCTTATCCCTTAGCGGATTCAACAATGAGCAGTTCTTC. The chain couples TRBV30 to TRBJ2-1, with a weak D call TRBD2 (6 bases). V lost 7 bases to trimming and J lost 5 bases, with 18 bases between them. Germline V gene lookup returns CDR1 GTSNPN and CDR2 SVGIG (reference sequence). The CDR3 extends over 14 amino acids. The full variable domain, rest sourced from reference TRBV30 and TRBJ2-1, is SQTIHQWPATLVQPVGSPLSLECTVEGTSNPNLYWYRQAAGRGLQLLFYSVGIGQISSEVPQNLSASRPQDRQFILSSKKLLLSDSGFYLCALSLSGFNNEQFFGPGTRLTVL.

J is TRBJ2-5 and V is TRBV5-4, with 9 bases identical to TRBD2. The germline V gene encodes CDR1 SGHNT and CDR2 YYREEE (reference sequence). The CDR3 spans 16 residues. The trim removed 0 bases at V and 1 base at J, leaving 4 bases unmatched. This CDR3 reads CASSLGVSGGQETQYF. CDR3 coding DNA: TGTGCCAGCAGCTTGGGGGTTAGCGGGGGCCAAGAGACCCAGTACTTC.

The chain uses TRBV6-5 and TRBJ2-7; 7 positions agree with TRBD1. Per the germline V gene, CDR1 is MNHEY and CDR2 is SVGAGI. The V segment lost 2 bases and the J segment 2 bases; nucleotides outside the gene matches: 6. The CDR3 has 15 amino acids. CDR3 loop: CASSYALGTAYEQYF. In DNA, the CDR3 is TGTGCCAGCAGTTACGCTTTAGGGACAGCCTACGAGCAGTACTTC.

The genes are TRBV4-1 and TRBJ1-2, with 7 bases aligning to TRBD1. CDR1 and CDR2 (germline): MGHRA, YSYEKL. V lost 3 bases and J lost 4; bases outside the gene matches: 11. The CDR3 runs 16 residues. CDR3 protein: CASSQPNRGSGYGYTF. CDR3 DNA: TGCGCCAGCAGCCAGCCAAACAGGGGTAGCGGCTATGGCTACACCTTC.

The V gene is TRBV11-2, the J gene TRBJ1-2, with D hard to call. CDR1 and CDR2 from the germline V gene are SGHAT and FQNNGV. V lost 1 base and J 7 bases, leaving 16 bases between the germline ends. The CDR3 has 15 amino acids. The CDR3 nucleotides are TGTGCCAGCAGCTTAGGGTTCGGGAACATGGGTGGCTACACCTTC. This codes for CASSLGFGNMGGYTF.

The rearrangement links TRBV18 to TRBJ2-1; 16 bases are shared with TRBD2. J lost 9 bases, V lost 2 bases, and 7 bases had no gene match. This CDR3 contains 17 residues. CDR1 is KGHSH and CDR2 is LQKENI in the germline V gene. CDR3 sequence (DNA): TGTGCCAGCTCACCAATGGGGACTAGCGGGAGGGCCCGTGAGCAGTTCTTC. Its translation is CASSPMGTSGRAREQFF.

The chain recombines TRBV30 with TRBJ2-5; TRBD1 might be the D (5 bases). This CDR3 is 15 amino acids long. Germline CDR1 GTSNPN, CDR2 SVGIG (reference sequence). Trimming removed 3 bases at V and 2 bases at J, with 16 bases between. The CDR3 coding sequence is TGTGCCTGGAGGCCAGGGCCCGGCCTACAAGAGACCCAGTACTTC. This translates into CAWRPGPGLQETQYF.

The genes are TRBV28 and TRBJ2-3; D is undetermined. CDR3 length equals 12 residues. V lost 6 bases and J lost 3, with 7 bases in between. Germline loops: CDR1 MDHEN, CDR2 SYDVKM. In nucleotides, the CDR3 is TGTGCCAGCAGCTACGGGACAGATACGCAGTATTTT. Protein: CASSYGTDTQYF.

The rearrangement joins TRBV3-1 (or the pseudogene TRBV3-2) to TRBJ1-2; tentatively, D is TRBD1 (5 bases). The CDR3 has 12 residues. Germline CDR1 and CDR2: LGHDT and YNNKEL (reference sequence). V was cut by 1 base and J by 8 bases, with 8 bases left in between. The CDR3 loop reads CASSQGGRGYTF. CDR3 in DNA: TGTGCCAGCAGCCAAGGGGGGAGGGGCTACACCTTC.

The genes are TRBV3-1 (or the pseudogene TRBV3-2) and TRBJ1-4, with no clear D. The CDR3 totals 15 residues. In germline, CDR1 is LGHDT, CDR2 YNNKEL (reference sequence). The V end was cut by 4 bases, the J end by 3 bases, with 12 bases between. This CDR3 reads CASSPSAGSNEKLFF. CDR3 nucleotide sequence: TGTGCCAGCAGCCCCTCGGCAGGATCTAATGAAAAACTGTTTTTT.

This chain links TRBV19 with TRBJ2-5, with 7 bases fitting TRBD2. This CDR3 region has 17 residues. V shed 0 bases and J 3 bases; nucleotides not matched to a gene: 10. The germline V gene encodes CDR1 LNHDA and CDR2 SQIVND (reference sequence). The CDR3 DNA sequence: TGTGCCAGTAGTATAGATGGGGAGGGAAAAAGGGAAGAGACCCAGTACTTC. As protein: CASSIDGEGKREETQYF. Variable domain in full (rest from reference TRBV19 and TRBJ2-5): DGGITQSPKYLFRKEGQNVTLSCEQNLNHDAMYWYRQDPGQGLRLIYYSQIVNDFQKGDIAEGYSVSREKKESFPLTVTSAQKNPTAFYLCASSIDGEGKREETQYFGPGTRLLVL.

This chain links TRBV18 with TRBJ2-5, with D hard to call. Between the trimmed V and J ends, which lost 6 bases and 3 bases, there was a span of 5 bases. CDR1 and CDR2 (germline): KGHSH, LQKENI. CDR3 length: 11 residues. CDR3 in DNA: TGTGCCAGCTCCACGGAAGAGACCCAGTACTTC. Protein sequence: CASSTEETQYF.

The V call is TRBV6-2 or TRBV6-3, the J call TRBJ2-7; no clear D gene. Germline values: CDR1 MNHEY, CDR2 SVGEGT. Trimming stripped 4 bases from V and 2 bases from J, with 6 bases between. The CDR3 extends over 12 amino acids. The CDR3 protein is CASSFPAYEQYF. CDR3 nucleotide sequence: TGTGCCAGCAGTTTCCCTGCCTACGAGCAGTACTTC.

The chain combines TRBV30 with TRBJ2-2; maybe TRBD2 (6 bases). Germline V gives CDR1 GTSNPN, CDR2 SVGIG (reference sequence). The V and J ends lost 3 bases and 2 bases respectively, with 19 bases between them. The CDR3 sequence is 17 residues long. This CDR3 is CAWSPSPWRDNTGELFF. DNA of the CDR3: TGTGCCTGGAGCCCCAGCCCCTGGAGGGACAACACCGGGGAGCTGTTTTTT.

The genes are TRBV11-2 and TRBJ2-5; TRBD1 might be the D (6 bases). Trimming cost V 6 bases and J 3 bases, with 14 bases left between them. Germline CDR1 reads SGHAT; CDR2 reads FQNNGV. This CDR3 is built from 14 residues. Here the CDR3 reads CASSMTGVKETQYF. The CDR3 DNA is TGTGCCAGCAGTATGACAGGAGTAAAAGAGACCCAGTACTTC.

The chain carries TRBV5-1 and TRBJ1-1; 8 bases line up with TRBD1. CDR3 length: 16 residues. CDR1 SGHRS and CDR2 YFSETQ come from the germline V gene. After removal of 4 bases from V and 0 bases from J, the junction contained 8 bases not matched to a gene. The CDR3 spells CASSPSSTGVNTEAFF. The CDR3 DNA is TGCGCCAGCAGCCCAAGCTCGACAGGGGTGAACACTGAAGCTTTCTTT.

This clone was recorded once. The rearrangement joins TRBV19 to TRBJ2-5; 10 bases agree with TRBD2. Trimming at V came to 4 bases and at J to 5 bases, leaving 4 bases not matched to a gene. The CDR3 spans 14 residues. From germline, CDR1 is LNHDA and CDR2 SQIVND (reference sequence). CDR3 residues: CASSRGLASETQYF. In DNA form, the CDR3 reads TGTGCCAGTAGTAGGGGACTAGCGAGCGAGACCCAGTACTTC.